The clone carrying this TCR beta chain has ten or more counts. This sample is drawn from a study of T cells in Graves' hyperthyroidism and ophthalmopathy. RNA transcripts yielded amplified TCR beta CDR3 regions. Initially, a first-round RT-PCR of the TCR CDR3 employed the HTBI primer set. TCRdb independently ran MiXCR on the multiplex PCR reads; one entry per CDR3 protein. Here the sample spans approximately 400,000 distinct CDR3 sequences, about 19% being singletons. CDR3 length: 13 amino acids. The germline CDR1 and CDR2 sequences are DFQATT and SNEGSKA (reference sequence). Deletions cut 3 bases from V and 0 bases from J, with 8 bases between.

The sequenced material came from blood. V usage is TRBV20-1 and J usage is TRBJ1-1; D is unresolved. The clonotype originates from a woman between 18 and 29 years old with Graves' hyperthyroidism. The CDR3 spells CSASELMNTEAFF. DNA for the CDR3: TGCAGTGCTAGCGAACTCATGAACACTGAAGCTTTCTTT.